One sample yielded the 18 T cell receptor beta chains listed below, sequenced in a study of blood T cell repertoires in COVID-19. Profiling relied on immunoSEQ multiplex PCR, and the TCRdb table lists in-frame clones only, not all of them. The sample holds roughly 200,000 clones; more than 80% are singletons and the top ten take 11%. The sequencing input was peripheral blood. The receptors stem from a woman aged 40 to 55 with COVID-19, enrolled during active disease.

V usage is TRBV30 and J usage is TRBJ2-3; tentatively, D is TRBD1 (6 bases). The CDR3 loop spans 15 amino acids. CDR1 and CDR2 from the germline V gene are GTSNPN and SVGIG (reference sequence). Trimming left V 6 bases short and J 3 bases short, with 19 bases between. CDR3 DNA: TGTGCCTGCCAGGGGCAGGGATTGAGAACAGATACGCAGTATTTT. Translated: CACQGQGLRTDTQYF. Full variable domain (missing parts from reference TRBV30 and TRBJ2-3): SQTIHQWPATLVQPVGSPLSLECTVEGTSNPNLYWYRQAAGRGLQLLFYSVGIGQISSEVPQNLSASRPQDRQFILSSKKLLLSDSGFYLCACQGQGLRTDTQYFGPGTRLTVL.

The chain employs TRBV11-2 and TRBJ1-2; 7 bases agree with TRBD1. The germline CDR1 and CDR2 sequences are SGHAT and FQNNGV. This CDR3 region has 15 residues. The V gene end was trimmed by 5 bases and the J gene end by 0 bases; junction bases not matched to a gene: 6. The CDR3 here is CASSQTGSSNYGYTF. The CDR3 nucleotides read TGTGCCAGCAGCCAGACAGGGAGTTCTAACTATGGCTACACCTTC.

The J gene is TRBJ2-3, the V gene TRBV18; 7 bases fit TRBD1. The CDR3 sequence is 16 residues long. CDR1 is KGHSH, CDR2 LQKENI, per germline. V trimming: 3 bases; J trimming: 2 bases; junction bases outside the gene matches: 8. The CDR3 region is CASSPRQGALTDTQYF. In DNA form, the CDR3 reads TGTGCCAGCTCACCCCGACAGGGAGCTCTCACAGATACGCAGTATTTT.

The V and J genes are TRBV27 and TRBJ2-7; 12 bases line up with TRBD2. Germline V gene sequence: CDR1 MNHEY, CDR2 SMNVEV (reference sequence). V shed 5 bases and J 5 bases; nucleotides not matched to a gene: 7. This CDR3 region has 15 residues. For the CDR3, the DNA is TGTGCCAGCAGTCTGAGACTAGCGGGAGTCCACGAGCAGTACTTC. Translation gives CASSLRLAGVHEQYF.

The chain is built from TRBV6-2 or TRBV6-3 and TRBJ2-5; D perhaps matches TRBD1 (5 bases). V lost 2 bases and J lost 7, with 14 bases in between. The V gene's germline CDR1 is MNHEY and CDR2 SVGEGT. The CDR3 contains 14 residues. CDR3 sequence reads: CASSYGRAVGTQYF. Written as DNA, the CDR3 is TGTGCCAGCAGTTACGGCAGGGCTGTTGGGACCCAGTACTTC.

V usage is TRBV4-2 and J usage is TRBJ1-2; 8 bases align to TRBD1. Germline trimming cut 4 bases from V and 4 bases from J; bases unmatched to any gene: 8. The length of the CDR3 is 15 residues. CDR1 LGHNA and CDR2 YNFKEQ come from the germline V gene. CDR3 nucleotide sequence: TGTGCCAGCAGCCGGGGCGGACAGGGTAGCTATGGCTACACCTTC. It specifies CASSRGGQGSYGYTF.

The chain is built from TRBV7-2 and TRBJ1-2, with D possibly matching TRBD1 (6 bases). Germline-derived CDR1 and CDR2 are SGHTA and FQGNSA. This CDR3 comprises 14 residues. V lost 2 bases to trimming and J lost 4 bases, with 11 bases between them. DNA of the CDR3: TGTGCCAGCAGCTTAATCCGACAGGCCTATGGCTACACCTTC. This translates into CASSLIRQAYGYTF.

This rearrangement joins TRBV5-5 to TRBJ1-2; D possibly corresponds to TRBD1 (5 bases). Germline CDR1 SGHKS, CDR2 YYEKEE (reference sequence). The CDR3 totals 14 residues. V lost 7 bases and J lost 5, with 18 bases in between. In DNA, the CDR3 is TGTGCCAGCCTCGGGACTGCCTTCCGGTATGGCTACACCTTC. It specifies CASLGTAFRYGYTF.

This clone showed up just a few times. This chain connects TRBV21-1 to TRBJ1-5. TRBV21-1 represents a pseudogene. This CDR3 has 15 residues. The chain's CDR3 is CASKGPGGEKQPQHF. In DNA, the CDR3 is TGTGCCAGCAAGGGACCGGGGGGGGAAAAGCAGCCCCAGCATTTT.

This chain links TRBV3-1 (or the pseudogene TRBV3-2) with TRBJ2-2; no clear D gene. V dropped 4 bases and J dropped 6 bases, with 6 bases sitting between them. From germline, CDR1 is LGHDT and CDR2 YNNKEL (reference sequence). This CDR3 is built from 12 residues. CDR3 sequence: CASSLESGELFF. CDR3 nucleotide sequence: TGTGCCAGCAGCCTGGAGTCCGGGGAGCTGTTTTTT.

In its sample, this clone was seen many times. V usage is TRBV3-1 (or the pseudogene TRBV3-2) and J usage is TRBJ1-2; D perhaps matches TRBD1 (6 bases). This CDR3 has 14 amino acids. V dropped 4 bases and J dropped 4 bases, with 13 bases sitting between them. CDR1 is LGHDT, CDR2 YNNKEL, per germline (reference sequence). CDR3 in amino acids: CASSPGAPVYGYTF. CDR3 coding DNA: TGTGCCAGCAGCCCAGGGGCCCCCGTCTATGGCTACACCTTC.

The V and J genes are TRBV10-3 and TRBJ2-5, with 8 bases fitting TRBD2. CDR1 is ENHRY and CDR2 is SYGVKD in the germline V gene. V shed 3 bases, J shed 5 bases, and the junction held 17 bases outside the gene matches. The CDR3 totals 18 residues. The CDR3 nucleotides read TGTGCCATCAGTGATCCCATGGACGGGGGGGCCGCTAAGGAGACCCAGTACTTC. Its translation is CAISDPMDGGAAKETQYF.

The J gene is TRBJ1-1, the V gene TRBV2; 7 positions match TRBD1. CDR1 is SNHLY and CDR2 is FYNNEI in the germline V gene. V dropped 6 bases and J dropped 1; count of bases not matched to a gene: 2. This CDR3 comprises 13 residues. The CDR3 DNA reads as TGTGCCAGCAGGCGACAGGGGAACACTGAAGCTTTCTTT. It is translated as CASRRQGNTEAFF.

The genes are TRBV7-8 and TRBJ1-1; 7 nucleotides align to TRBD1. CDR1 and CDR2 (germline): SGHVS, FQNEAQ. This CDR3 is 15 amino acids long. V lost 0 bases and J lost 0; bases outside the gene matches: 1. CDR3 region: CASSLAGQMNTEAFF. Here the CDR3 DNA reads TGTGCCAGCAGCTTAGCGGGACAGATGAACACTGAAGCTTTCTTT.

The chain joins TRBV6-8 to TRBJ1-3; 10 nucleotides match TRBD1. The CDR3 is 21 residues long. CDR1 MNHGY and CDR2 SAAAGT come from the germline V gene. Trimming at V came to 2 bases and at J to 0 bases, leaving 16 bases not matched to a gene. The CDR3: CASSYRAGDRGPPFSGNTIYF. CDR3 sequence (DNA): TGTGCCAGCAGTTACCGGGCGGGGGACAGGGGACCCCCTTTCTCTGGAAACACCATATATTTT.

This clone has just one count. The chain uses TRBV7-8 and TRBJ2-1, with D possibly matching TRBD2 (6 bases). Germline lookup yields CDR1 SGHVS and CDR2 FQNEAQ. Trimming took off 6 bases at V and 8 bases at J, with 8 bases between the two ends. CDR3 size: 11 residues. The CDR3: CASRGGDEQFF. The CDR3 nucleotides are TGTGCCAGCAGGGGGGGTGATGAGCAGTTCTTC.

The rearrangement joins TRBV4-1 to TRBJ1-3, with D hard to call. This CDR3 is built from 15 residues. Trimming left V 3 bases short and J 0 bases short, with 9 bases between. Germline V CDR1 and CDR2: MGHRA, YSYEKL. This chain's CDR3 is CASSQVLISGNTIYF. DNA for the CDR3: TGCGCCAGCAGCCAGGTACTGATCTCTGGAAACACCATATATTTT.

This chain links TRBV28 with TRBJ2-7, with TRBD1 as a possible D gene (5 bases). The CDR3 has 14 residues. Trimming removed 5 bases at V and 3 bases at J, with 14 bases between. CDR1 MDHEN and CDR2 SYDVKM come from the germline V gene. The CDR3 sequence is CASSPLQGYYEQYF. In DNA form, the CDR3 reads TGTGCCAGCAGTCCCCTTCAGGGATACTACGAGCAGTACTTC.